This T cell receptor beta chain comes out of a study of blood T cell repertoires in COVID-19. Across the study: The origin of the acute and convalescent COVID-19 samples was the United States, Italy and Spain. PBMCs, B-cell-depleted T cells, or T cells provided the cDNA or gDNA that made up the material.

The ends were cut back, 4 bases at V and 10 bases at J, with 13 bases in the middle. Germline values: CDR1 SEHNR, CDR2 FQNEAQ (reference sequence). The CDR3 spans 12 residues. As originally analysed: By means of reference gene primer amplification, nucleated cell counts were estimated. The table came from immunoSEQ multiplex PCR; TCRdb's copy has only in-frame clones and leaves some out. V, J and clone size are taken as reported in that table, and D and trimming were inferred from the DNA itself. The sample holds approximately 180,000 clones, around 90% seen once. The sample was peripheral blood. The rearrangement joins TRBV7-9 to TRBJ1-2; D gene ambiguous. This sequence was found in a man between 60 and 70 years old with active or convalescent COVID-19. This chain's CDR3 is CASSSDYSPYTF. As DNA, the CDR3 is TGTGCCAGCAGCTCCGACTACAGCCCCTACACCTTC.